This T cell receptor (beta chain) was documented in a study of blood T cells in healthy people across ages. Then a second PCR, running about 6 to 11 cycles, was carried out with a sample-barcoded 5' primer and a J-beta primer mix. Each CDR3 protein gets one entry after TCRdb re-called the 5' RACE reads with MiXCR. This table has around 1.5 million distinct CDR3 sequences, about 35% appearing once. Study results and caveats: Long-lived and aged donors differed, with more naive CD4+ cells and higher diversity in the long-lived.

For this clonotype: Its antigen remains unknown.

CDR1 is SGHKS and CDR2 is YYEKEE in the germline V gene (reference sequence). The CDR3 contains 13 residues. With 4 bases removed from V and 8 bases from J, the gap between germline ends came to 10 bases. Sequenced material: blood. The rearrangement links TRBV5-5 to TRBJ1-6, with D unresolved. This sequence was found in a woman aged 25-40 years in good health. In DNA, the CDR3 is TGTGCCAGCAGCCCCCGGACCTATTCACCCCTCCACTTT. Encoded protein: CASSPRTYSPLHF.